A single TCR beta chain is shown here with its context. Its antigen remains unknown. The primer mix had 60 Vbeta and 13 Jbeta primers. TCRdb's copy holds only in-frame clones and misses some; the assay was immunoSEQ multiplex PCR. In the table there are about 140,000 clones, under 90% of which are singletons. This specimen belongs to a study of cytomegalovirus exposure and HLA in healthy donors. Study-level findings and limits: When a later analysis compared HLA-associated TCR beta chains with equally common others, the HLA-associated chains turned out to be more clonally expanded and to have lower generation probabilities.

Nominal health characterized the donors when sampled, though unrecorded immune exposures were likely. From germline, CDR1 is SGHTA and CDR2 FQGNSA. The CDR3 totals 15 residues. The V gene is TRBV7-2, the J gene TRBJ2-5; 10 bases agree with TRBD1. The tail of the sequence fits TRBJ2-7 better, so the J call may be wrong. Sequencing was carried out using PBMCs. This sequence was found in a man aged 40-49 years in good health and CMV-seronegative. In DNA form, the CDR3 reads TGTGCCAGCAGCAGTACGGGACAGGGGACACCCGAGCAGTACTTC. Amino acid sequence: CASSSTGQGTPEQYF.